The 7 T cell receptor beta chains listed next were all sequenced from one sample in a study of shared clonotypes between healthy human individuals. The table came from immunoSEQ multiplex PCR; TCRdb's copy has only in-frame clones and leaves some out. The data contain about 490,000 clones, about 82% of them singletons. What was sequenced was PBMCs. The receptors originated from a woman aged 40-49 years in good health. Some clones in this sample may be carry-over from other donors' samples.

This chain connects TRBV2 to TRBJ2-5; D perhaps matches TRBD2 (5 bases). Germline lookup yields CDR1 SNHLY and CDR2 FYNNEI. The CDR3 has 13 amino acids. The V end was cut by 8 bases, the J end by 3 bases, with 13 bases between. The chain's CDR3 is CASAKEAEETQYF. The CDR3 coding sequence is TGTGCCAGCGCTAAGGAGGCAGAAGAGACCCAGTACTTC.

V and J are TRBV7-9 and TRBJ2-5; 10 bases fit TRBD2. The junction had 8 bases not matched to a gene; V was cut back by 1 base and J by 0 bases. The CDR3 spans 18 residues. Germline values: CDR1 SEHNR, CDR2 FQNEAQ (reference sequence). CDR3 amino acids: CASSLDQLAGSYQETQYF. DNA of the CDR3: TGTGCCAGCAGCTTAGACCAACTAGCGGGATCGTACCAAGAGACCCAGTACTTC.

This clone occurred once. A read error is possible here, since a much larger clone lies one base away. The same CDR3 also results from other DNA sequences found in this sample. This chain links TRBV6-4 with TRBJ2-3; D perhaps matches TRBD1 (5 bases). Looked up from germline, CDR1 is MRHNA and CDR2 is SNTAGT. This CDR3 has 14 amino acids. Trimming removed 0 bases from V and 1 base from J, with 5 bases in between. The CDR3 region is CASSDSGGTDTQYF. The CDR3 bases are TGTGCCAGCAGTGACTCAGGGGGCACAGATACGCAGTATTTT.

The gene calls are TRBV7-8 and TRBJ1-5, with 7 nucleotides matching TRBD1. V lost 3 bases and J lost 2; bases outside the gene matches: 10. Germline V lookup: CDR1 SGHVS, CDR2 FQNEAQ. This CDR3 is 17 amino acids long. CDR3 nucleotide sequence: TGTGCCAGCAGCTTTAGCCCGACAGGGCAGGGCAATCAGCCCCAGCATTTT. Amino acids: CASSFSPTGQGNQPQHF. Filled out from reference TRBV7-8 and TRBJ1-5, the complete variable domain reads GAGVSQSPRYKVAKRGQDVALRCDPISGHVSLFWYQQALGQGPEFLTYFQNEAQLDKSGLPSDRFFAERPEGSVSTLKIQRTQQEDSAVYLCASSFSPTGQGNQPQHFGDGTRLSIL.

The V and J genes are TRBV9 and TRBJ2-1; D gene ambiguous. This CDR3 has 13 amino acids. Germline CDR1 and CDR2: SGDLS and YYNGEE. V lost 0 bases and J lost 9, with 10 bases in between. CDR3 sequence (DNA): TGTGCCAGCAGCGTAGCTATTGCGAGTGAGCAGTTCTTC. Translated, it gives CASSVAIASEQFF.

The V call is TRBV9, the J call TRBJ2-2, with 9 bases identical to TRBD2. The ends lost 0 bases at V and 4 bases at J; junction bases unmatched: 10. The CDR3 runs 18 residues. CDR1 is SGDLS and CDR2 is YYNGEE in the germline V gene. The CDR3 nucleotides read TGTGCCAGCAGCGTAGCTCCTAGCGGGATTCTAGGCACCGGGGAGCTGTTTTTT. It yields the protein CASSVAPSGILGTGELFF.

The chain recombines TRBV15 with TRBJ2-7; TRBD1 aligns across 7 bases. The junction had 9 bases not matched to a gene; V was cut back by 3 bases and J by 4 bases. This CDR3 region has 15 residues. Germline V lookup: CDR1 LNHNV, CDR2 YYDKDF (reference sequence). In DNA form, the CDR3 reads TGTGCCACCAGCAGGCCCGGGACAGAGTCTTACGAGCAGTACTTC. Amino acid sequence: CATSRPGTESYEQYF.